This TCR beta chain was recovered during a study of OX40 agonist ivuxolimab in advanced cancers. Findings and limits, study-wide: Low levels of normalized T-cell clonal expansion also appeared in some nonresponders.

This table comes from immunoSEQ multiplex PCR, and its TCRdb copy is limited to in-frame clones, with some not included. The sample contains tens of thousands of clones, approximately 90% of which appear only once. Blood sampling was done at baseline, cycle 4 day 1, and cycle 7 day 1. Details on this clone: Its antigen is not known.

Losses at the gene ends were 7 bases for V and 1 base for J; bases not matched to a gene: 3. The CDR3 covers 12 residues. The germline V gene encodes CDR1 SQVTM and CDR2 ANQGSEA. The V gene is TRBV29-1, the J gene TRBJ1-1, with TRBD1 matching over 7 bases. The input for sequencing was CD4+ or CD8+ T cells sorted from blood, taken in a trial of the OX40 agonist ivuxolimab. The TCR originated in an adult with an advanced solid tumor such as melanoma, head and neck, liver or kidney cancer. CDR3 bases: TGCAGCGCCTGGACAGGGAACACTGAAGCTTTCTTT. It is translated as CSAWTGNTEAFF.